Below, 15 T cell receptor beta chains from the same sample are listed, as sequenced in a study of technical replicates of blood from a handful of donors. TCRdb's table, derived via immunoSEQ multiplex PCR, lists solely in-frame clones and lacks some. The data contain around 80,000 clones, roughly 90% of them singletons. Sequencing was done on a sample of T cells isolated from PBMCs. These receptors originate from a human donor in good health.

This clone showed up just a few times. CDR3: CSARAPGGYTF. CDR3 sequence (DNA): TGCAGTGCTAGAGCTCCGGGAGGCTACACCTTC. The rearrangement uses TRBV20-1 and TRBJ1-2; D is undetermined. Per germline, CDR1 DFQATT and CDR2 SNEGSKA (reference sequence). The CDR3 contains 11 residues. The V and J ends lost 1 base and 8 bases respectively, with 8 bases between them.

This chain joins TRBV6-1 and TRBJ1-2; D not resolved. The CDR3 runs to 13 residues. From germline, CDR1 is MNHNS and CDR2 SASEGT. Trimming cost V 3 bases and J 7 bases, with 12 bases left between them. Here the CDR3 reads CASSESRRIGYTF. In DNA form, the CDR3 reads TGTGCCAGCAGTGAGTCAAGGAGAATTGGCTACACCTTC.

This chain links TRBV21-1 with TRBJ1-5. TRBV21-1 is a known pseudogene. This CDR3 contains 14 residues. The CDR3 bases are TGTGCCAGCAGCAAAGCGCGAGGGCTGCAGCCCCAGCATTTT. Translating gives CASSKARGLQPQHF.

This chain links TRBV6-5 with TRBJ1-1, with D possibly TRBD1 on 6 matching bases. Trimming removed 1 base from V and 4 bases from J, with 10 bases in between. CDR1 is MNHEY, CDR2 SVGAGI, per germline. CDR3 length equals 14 residues. The CDR3: CASSYFQGSTEAFF. The DNA for the CDR3 is TGTGCCAGCAGTTACTTTCAGGGGAGCACTGAAGCTTTCTTT.

The CDR3: CASSGTGNSGYGYTF. Written as DNA, the CDR3 is TGTGCCAGCAGTGGGACAGGGAACAGTGGGTATGGCTACACCTTC. This chain links TRBV27 with TRBJ1-2; 9 bases map to TRBD1. Germline CDR1 reads MNHEY; CDR2 reads SMNVEV (reference sequence). The CDR3 totals 15 residues. V was clipped by 5 bases and J by 5 bases; unmatched bases: 9.

This rearrangement joins TRBV19 to TRBJ2-7; perhaps TRBD1 as D (6 bases). CDR3 length: 14 amino acids. V was clipped by 5 bases and J by 4 bases, with 15 bases between them. Germline V gives CDR1 LNHDA, CDR2 SQIVND (reference sequence). The CDR3 loop is CASSSQGSPYEQYF. CDR3 in DNA: TGTGCCAGTAGTTCGCAGGGGTCCCCTTACGAGCAGTACTTC.

The chain recombines TRBV30 with TRBJ2-1; TRBD2 aligns across 8 bases. This CDR3 spans 14 amino acids. In germline, CDR1 is GTSNPN, CDR2 SVGIG (reference sequence). J lost 7 bases, V lost 0 bases, and 5 bases had no gene match. The CDR3 reads CAWSVKREWNEQFF. CDR3 DNA: TGTGCCTGGAGTGTCAAGCGGGAGTGGAATGAGCAGTTCTTC.

The rearrangement joins TRBV11-1 to TRBJ1-2; D not resolved. The CDR3 length is 15 residues. Germline V gene lookup returns CDR1 SGHAT and CDR2 FQDESV (reference sequence). The germline V and J ends were trimmed by 3 bases and 0 bases, with 11 bases remaining between them. The CDR3 DNA follows: TGTGCCAGCAGCTTTTTTTCAGACTCTAACTATGGCTACACCTTC. This translates into CASSFFSDSNYGYTF.

The chain is built from TRBV11-3 and TRBJ2-7; D not resolved. Per germline, CDR1 SGHNT and CDR2 YENEEA. The CDR3 runs 14 residues. The V end lost 1 base, the J end lost 4 bases, and 11 bases lay between the germline ends. The chain's CDR3 is CASSLASTLYEQYF. DNA for the CDR3: TGTGCCAGCAGCTTAGCGTCGACACTTTACGAGCAGTACTTC.

The chain uses TRBV7-2 and TRBJ1-1; D is uncertain. The V gene's germline CDR1 is SGHTA and CDR2 FQGNSA. This CDR3 is 12 amino acids long. V was cut by 1 base and J by 11 bases, with 11 bases left in between. CDR3 region: CASSLVGGLAFF. Here the CDR3 DNA reads TGTGCCAGCAGCTTAGTCGGAGGGCTGGCTTTCTTT.

The genes are TRBV10-1 and TRBJ2-7; tentative D call: TRBD2 (5 bases). In germline, CDR1 is WNHNN, CDR2 SYGVQD (reference sequence). This CDR3 spans 14 amino acids. V was shortened by 3 bases and J by 7 bases, with 16 bases between the two germline ends. The DNA of the CDR3 is TGCGCCAGCAGTGAATATCCAACGGGGTCGGAGCAGTACTTC. It yields the protein CASSEYPTGSEQYF.

The rearrangement joins TRBV28 to TRBJ1-4, with a possible D match to TRBD1 (5 bases). V was trimmed by 2 bases and J by 2 bases, leaving 12 bases between them. The V gene's germline CDR1 is MDHEN and CDR2 SYDVKM. The CDR3 loop spans 16 amino acids. The CDR3 nucleotides read TGTGCCAGCAGTTTACCGGCAGGGAACACTAATGAAAAACTGTTTTTT. Its translation: CASSLPAGNTNEKLFF.

The DNA for the CDR3 is TGTGCCAGCAGCCCTCTAGACAGGCCTAATGAAAAACTGTTTTTT. This sequence encodes CASSPLDRPNEKLFF. The rearrangement joins TRBV4-2 to TRBJ1-4, with D possibly matching TRBD1 (6 bases). CDR1 and CDR2 from the germline V gene are LGHNA and YNFKEQ. Trimming stripped 4 bases from V and 3 bases from J, with 12 bases between. CDR3 length: 15 residues.

V and J are TRBV30 and TRBJ2-3, with D perhaps TRBD2 (7 bases). V was trimmed by 2 bases and J by 6 bases, leaving 24 bases between them. The CDR3 has 17 amino acids. Per the germline V gene, CDR1 is GTSNPN and CDR2 is SVGIG (reference sequence). CDR3 region: CAWSFARGGGSVDTQYF. The CDR3 DNA sequence: TGTGCCTGGAGTTTCGCTCGCGGGGGCGGGAGTGTGGATACGCAGTATTTT.

The rearrangement uses TRBV28 and TRBJ2-7; possible D gene TRBD2, 6 bases. V lost 7 bases and J lost 2, with 18 bases in between. CDR1 MDHEN and CDR2 SYDVKM come from the germline V gene. The CDR3 covers 15 residues. CDR3 sequence: CASIPGGLEPYEQYF. As DNA, the CDR3 is TGTGCCAGCATACCAGGAGGGCTAGAGCCCTACGAGCAGTACTTC.